This note documents a single T cell receptor beta chain sequence. The CDR3 is made up of 15 amino acids. V shed 2 bases and J shed 7 bases, with 15 bases lying between them. CDR1 and CDR2 from the germline V gene are SGHVS and FQNEAQ. These data originate in a study of blood T cell repertoires in COVID-19. Overall study: Both acute and convalescent COVID-19 samples were obtained from the United States, Italy and Spain. PBMCs, B-cell-depleted T cells, or T cells were the source of the cDNA or gDNA that made up the material.

Produced via immunoSEQ multiplex PCR; TCRdb's table is partial and in-frame only. The repertoire includes around 190,000 clones, approximately 85% of them detected once, and almost 5% sits in the top ten. This clonotype was obtained from a woman older than 75 with acute or convalescent COVID-19. The sample consisted of peripheral blood. V usage is TRBV7-8 and J usage is TRBJ2-1; D not certain. The CDR3 coding sequence is TGTGCCAGCAGCTTATCACACCAGGAATGGAATGAGCAGTTCTTC. Protein: CASSLSHQEWNEQFF.